A selection of T cell receptor beta chains follows, all from one sample in a study of neoadjuvant anti-PD-1 for oral cavity cancer. Clones were read by immunoSEQ multiplex PCR, and TCRdb kept only the in-frame ones, dropping some. The sample has some 61,000 clones; 70% to 90% are singletons. Sequences were derived from PBMCs, sampled after nivolumab (anti-PD-1) treatment. These receptors were taken from a person aged 35-79 years with oral cavity squamous cell carcinoma. The CDR3 runs from the conserved cysteine through the conserved F or W. The D gene is left open where the match is weak. Size is omitted from some rows. Given values are once, few, many or a class for expanded clones.

CDR3 protein,CDR3 DNA,V gene,clone size,J gene,D gene
CASSVDEGTGHEKLFF,TGTGCCAGCAGCGTAGATGAAGGGACAGGGCATGAAAAACTGTTTTTT,TRBV9,.,TRBJ1-4,TRBD1
CASSTPGTGLNEQFF,TGTGCCAGTTCAACACCCGGGACAGGGTTAAATGAGCAGTTCTTC,TRBV19,.,TRBJ2-1,TRBD1
CASSGGLEQFF,TGTGCCAGCAGCGGGGGACTTGAGCAGTTCTTC,TRBV11-2,few,TRBJ2-1,.
CASRTILFTNEQYF,TGTGCCAGCAGGACCATTCTTTTTACTAACGAGCAGTACTTC,TRBV27,.,TRBJ2-7,.
CASTPDAGSNTQYF,TGCGCCAGCACTCCGGACGCAGGGTCAAATACGCAGTATTTT,TRBV10-1,.,TRBJ2-3,.
CASSQVQLNTGELFF,TGTGCCAGCAGCCAAGTCCAGCTTAACACCGGGGAGCTGTTTTTT,TRBV4-2,.,TRBJ2-2,.
CASSLDDTQYF,TGTGCCAGCAGCTTGGACGATACGCAGTATTTT,TRBV5-6,few,TRBJ2-3,.
CASSSTSGGQDTQYF,TGTGCCAGCAGCTCCACTAGCGGGGGACAGGATACGCAGTATTTT,TRBV5-4,.,TRBJ2-3,TRBD2
CASSLVGIRSNEQFF,TGTGCCAGCAGCTTAGTAGGAATACGGAGCAATGAGCAGTTCTTC,TRBV7-2,.,TRBJ2-1,.
CASSQLLAGLYEQYF,TGTGCCAGCAGTCAGCTACTAGCGGGATTATACGAGCAGTACTTC,TRBV6-6,.,TRBJ2-7,TRBD2
CASSQQDSGTEAFF,TGCGCCAGCAGCCAACAGGACAGCGGCACTGAAGCTTTCTTT,TRBV5-1,.,TRBJ1-1,.
CASSPQGNEKLFF,TGTGCCAGCAGCCCTCAGGGGAATGAAAAACTGTTTTTT,TRBV11-2,few,TRBJ1-4,.
CASSSPLAGVEDTQYF,TGTGCCAGTAGTAGCCCACTAGCGGGAGTAGAAGATACGCAGTATTTT,TRBV19,.,TRBJ2-3,TRBD2